This T cell receptor beta chain was documented in a study of CD8 T cells in ankylosing spondylitis. Findings of the study overall: Disease-linked clones bore a CD8+ phenotype, appearing relatively rarely in peripheral blood. It was reported that disease-linked clones were significantly enriched in matched ankylosing spondylitis synovial fluid. Ankylosing spondylitis blood appeared to carry a characteristic TCR beta motif of roughly eight highly homologous variants.

CDR3 size: 13 residues. Germline V CDR1 and CDR2: SGHTA, FQGNSA. V dropped 0 bases and J dropped 12 bases, with 14 bases sitting between them. This clonotype turned up a few times. Antigen: not known. Libraries for TCR beta were made by quantitative 5'-RACE with molecular barcodes. Using its own MiXCR run on the 5' RACE reads, TCRdb lists one record per CDR3 protein. The sample holds under 850,000 distinct CDR3 sequences, 15% to 20% seen once. This chain connects TRBV7-2 to TRBJ1-1; D perhaps matches TRBD1 (6 bases). Material for sequencing was blood, either unsorted or a sorted T cell fraction (not recorded which). This receptor was identified in a male donor with ankylosing spondylitis. The CDR3 DNA is TGTGCCAGCAGCTTAGCGGGGGGCGCGACTACTTTCTTT. This encodes CASSLAGGATTFF. Full variable domain (remainder filled in from reference TRBV7-2 and TRBJ1-1): GAGVSQSPSNKVTEKGKDVELRCDPISGHTALYWYRQSLGQGLEFLIYFQGNSAPDKSGLPSDRFSAERTGGSVSTLTIQRTQQEDSAVYLCASSLAGGATTFFGQGTRLTVV.